The clone carrying this T cell receptor (beta chain) was detected only a few times. What it recognizes is unknown. The data derive from a study of cytomegalovirus exposure and HLA in healthy donors. The CDR3 runs 11 residues. V was shortened by 2 bases and J by 9 bases, with 8 bases between the two germline ends. The germline V gene encodes CDR1 SGDLS and CDR2 YYNGEE. Both 60 Vbeta primers and 13 Jbeta primers went into the PCR. Measured with immunoSEQ multiplex PCR; TCRdb has only the in-frame clones, and not every one. The sample holds approximately 170,000 clones; roughly four fifths are singletons and the top ten take 1%. Study-level points and caveats: Several top significant clusters appeared, in a later analysis, to be linked to common viral pathogens.

The specimen was PBMCs. This sequence joins TRBV9 and TRBJ1-2; D remains ambiguous. The TCR was taken from a woman in her thirties or forties in good health and CMV-seronegative. In DNA form, the CDR3 reads TGTGCCAGCAGCGTTTCAGACAGCTACACCTTC. Residues: CASSVSDSYTF. The full variable domain, completed using reference TRBV9 and TRBJ1-2, is DSGVTQTPKHLITATGQRVTLRCSPRSGDLSVYWYQQSLDQGLQFLIQYYNGEERAKGNILERFSAQQFPDLHSELNLSSLELGDSALYFCASSVSDSYTFGSGTRLTVV.